These T cell receptor beta chains were read from a single sample in a study of human T cells and chemical hapten exposure. MiXCR was run by TCRdb on the RACE reads, yielding one entry per CDR3 protein. The sample consists of just under 350,000 distinct CDR3 sequences, approximately 6.3% of them appearing once. Sequences were derived from whole blood, sampled in connection with sensitization to the hapten diphenylcyclopropenone (DPC). Receptors were obtained from a woman aged 18 to 35 with alopecia areata. Some clones in this sample may be carry-over from other donors' samples. CDR3s include the opening cysteine and the closing phenylalanine or tryptophan. D genes are given only for firm matches. The size field is filled for only some rows; it gives once, few, many or a size class.

many | TRBJ2-5 | TRBD2 | TRBV5-1 | TGTGCCAGCAGCTTGCGGGGGGGGCAAGAGACCCAGTACTTC | CASSLRGGQETQYF
many | TRBJ1-5 | NA | TRBV12-3/TRBV12-4 | TGTGCCAGCAGTTTAGGCTGGGGGAGCAATCAGCCCCAGCATTTT | CASSLGWGSNQPQHF
NA | TRBJ2-7 | TRBD2 | TRBV27 | TGTGCCAGCACCAACAGCGGGGGAGGTTACGAGCAGTACTTC | CASTNSGGGYEQYF
NA | TRBJ1-5 | TRBD1 | TRBV6-2/TRBV6-3 | TGTGCCAGCAGTTACTCTACTTGGGACAGGGGGCGCGTAAATCAGCCCCAGCATTTT | CASSYSTWDRGRVNQPQHF
NA | TRBJ1-1 | NA | TRBV28 | TGTGCCAGCAGTCCCGCGCTGGAACGAGCTTTCTTT | CASSPALERAFF
NA | TRBJ2-5 | NA | TRBV7-2 | TGTGCCAGCAGCACTGGGGAAGAGACCCAGTACTTC | CASSTGEETQYF
many | TRBJ1-1 | NA | TRBV7-9 | TGTGCCAGCAGCCTGACAGACGGGAACACTGAAGCTTTCTTT | CASSLTDGNTEAFF
NA | TRBJ2-1 | TRBD2 | TRBV6-4 | TGTGCCAGCACCAGGACTAGCGGCAACAATGAGCAGTTCTTC | CASTRTSGNNEQFF
NA | TRBJ2-3 | NA | TRBV20-1 | TGCAGTGCTAGAGATGAAAGCACAGATACGCAGTATTTT | CSARDESTDTQYF
few | TRBJ2-2 | TRBD1 | TRBV12-3/TRBV12-4 | TGTGCCAGCAGTCCGTACAGGGGTCCTCACACCGGGGAGCTGTTTTTT | CASSPYRGPHTGELFF
few | TRBJ1-1 | NA | TRBV6-5 | TGTGCCAGCGGGGCCCGGGGGGACACTGAAGCTTTCTTT | CASGARGDTEAFF
NA | TRBJ2-2 | TRBD2 | TRBV6-5 | TGTGCCAGCAGGCCTACCAGCGGGGGGTCCACCGGGGAGCTGTTTTTT | CASRPTSGGSTGELFF
few | TRBJ1-2 | NA | TRBV5-4 | TGTGCCAGCAGCTTACCACACGTAAACTATGGCTACACCTTC | CASSLPHVNYGYTF
many | TRBJ2-7 | NA | TRBV12-3/TRBV12-4 | TGTGCCAGCAGTAACGGCGGCAGCTCCTACGAGCAGTACTTC | CASSNGGSSYEQYF
many | TRBJ2-3 | NA | TRBV14 | TGTGCCAGCAGCCAAGAAGTCGGATCTACTAGCACAGATACGCAGTATTTT | CASSQEVGSTSTDTQYF
few | TRBJ1-5 | NA | TRBV6-2/TRBV6-3 | TGTGCCAGCCGATACGTAGGCGGCGATCAGCCCCAGCATTTT | CASRYVGGDQPQHF
many | TRBJ2-7 | NA | TRBV6-5 | TGTGCCAGCAGGTCGGGACTGGGCTACGAGCAGTACTTC | CASRSGLGYEQYF
many | TRBJ1-4 | NA | TRBV12-3/TRBV12-4 | TGTGCCAGCAGTCTCGGGACACGTAATGAAAAACTGTTTTTT | CASSLGTRNEKLFF
few | TRBJ1-1 | NA | TRBV5-4 | TGTGCCAGCAGCTTGCTGGGGTTGGACACTGAAGCTTTCTTT | CASSLLGLDTEAFF
NA | TRBJ1-4 | NA | TRBV10-3 | TGTGCCACCTTGGACGGAGAGAATGAAAAACTGTTTTTT | CATLDGENEKLFF
many | TRBJ2-3 | NA | TRBV6-5 | TGTGCCAGCAGACTCCAGGTTACAGATACGCAGTATTTT | CASRLQVTDTQYF
many | TRBJ2-1 | NA | TRBV6-2/TRBV6-3 | TGTGCCAGCAGCCCGGCCGTGGATGAGCAGTTCTTC | CASSPAVDEQFF
NA | TRBJ2-7 | NA | TRBV5-1 | TGCGCCAGCAGCTTAAGAAGTACCTACGAGCAGTACTTC | CASSLRSTYEQYF
many | TRBJ2-1 | TRBD2 | TRBV6-6 | TGTGCCAGCACTCCGGGGGGCGGGGGGCTGAACAATGAGCAGTTCTTC | CASTPGGGGLNNEQFF
NA | TRBJ2-1 | TRBD2 | TRBV7-9 | TGTGCCAGCAGCTCGGGACTAGCGGGAGTCTACAATGAGCAGTTCTTC | CASSSGLAGVYNEQFF
NA | TRBJ2-1 | NA | TRBV7-9 | TGTGCCAGCAGCAAGTATGAGCAGTTCTTC | CASSKYEQFF
NA | TRBJ1-6 | NA | TRBV6-2/TRBV6-3 | TGTGCCAGCAGTTACGAACAGAGATTCACCCTCCACTTT | CASSYEQRFTLHF
NA | TRBJ1-3 | NA | TRBV28 | TGTGCCAGCAGTTCGGCGATCTCTGGAAACACCATATATTTT | CASSSAISGNTIYF
NA | TRBJ1-1 | TRBD1 | TRBV6-6 | TGTGCCAGCAAAGGGGGCGGATTTTCGGACACTGAAGCTTTCTTT | CASKGGGFSDTEAFF
NA | TRBJ1-1 | TRBD1 | TRBV12-3/TRBV12-4 | TGTGCCAGCCAATCAGGGGGCACTGAAGCTTTCTTT | CASQSGGTEAFF
few | TRBJ2-1 | TRBD2 | TRBV7-2 | TGTGCCAGCAGCCGTAGCGGGGGTTATAATGAGCAGTTCTTC | CASSRSGGYNEQFF
few | TRBJ1-6 | NA | TRBV21-1 | TGTGCCCGAAAGGAGACGGAGGGTTCAAACCACTTTTTTAATAATTCACCCCTCCACTTT | CARKETEGSNHFFNNSPLHF
many | TRBJ1-5 | NA | TRBV6-5 | TGTGCCAGCAGCCGAGGCCGGGATCAGCCCCAGCATTTT | CASSRGRDQPQHF
NA | TRBJ2-5 | NA | TRBV7-9 | TGTGCCAGCACTGGGGGCGATCAGCGGATAAAAGAGACCCAGTACTTC | CASTGGDQRIKETQYF
NA | TRBJ2-3 | NA | TRBV9 | TGTGCCAGCACTCCCGGGACCACAGATACGCAGTATTTT | CASTPGTTDTQYF
few | TRBJ1-4 | NA | TRBV6-6 | TGTGCCAGCAGTACAACCGGCCGGGCGGGTAATGAAAAACTGTTTTTT | CASSTTGRAGNEKLFF
many | TRBJ2-2 | NA | TRBV13 | TGTGCCAGCAGGCTTAGGAGGGGGCGTGGAGAAACCGGGGAGCTGTTTTTT | CASRLRRGRGETGELFF
few | TRBJ1-1 | NA | TRBV29-1 | TGCAGCGTAGGGACTTGGAACACTGAAGCTTTCTTT | CSVGTWNTEAFF
many | TRBJ2-7 | NA | TRBV6-5 | TGTGCCAGCTACCCAGTGGGGGCCCCGAACGACGAGCAGTACTTC | CASYPVGAPNDEQYF
few | TRBJ1-1 | NA | TRBV20-1 | TGCAGTGCTAGAGAGGGTGCCACTGAAGCTTTCTTT | CSAREGATEAFF
many | TRBJ2-3 | TRBD2 | TRBV7-2 | TGTGCCAGCAGCTTAGTCGTACTAGCGGGGGGGCCGGCAGATACGCAGTATTTT | CASSLVVLAGGPADTQYF
many | TRBJ2-3 | NA | TRBV6-4 | TGTGCCAGCAGTGTCTCGGTTGGAACAGATACGCAGTATTTT | CASSVSVGTDTQYF